This entry concerns a single TCR beta chain. This CDR3 region has 16 residues. J gave up 1 base and V 5 bases, and 5 bases lay outside the gene matches. Germline CDR1 LNHDA, CDR2 SQIVND (reference sequence). This sample is part of a study of blood T cell repertoires in COVID-19. Whole-study context: COVID-19 samples collected from the United States, Italy and Spain covered acute and convalescent phases. Sample material is recorded as cDNA or gDNA derived from T cells, B-cell-depleted T cells, or PBMCs.

In the authors' methods: Reference gene primers were amplified, and this amplification served to estimate nucleated cell counts. Using immunoSEQ multiplex PCR, the repertoire was profiled, and TCRdb retains in-frame clones only, with some absent. V and J calls and clone size are copied from that table; D and trimming were computed from the DNA. The sample yields tens of thousands of clones, approximately 80% seen once. The V and J genes are TRBV19 and TRBJ2-3, with TRBD2 identical over 11 bases. This clonotype was obtained from an elderly woman with acute or convalescent COVID-19. Sequenced sample: peripheral blood. CDR3 in DNA: TGTGCCAGTAGTCTAACTAGCGGGGGCGGCACAGATACGCAGTATTTT. As protein: CASSLTSGGGTDTQYF.